The present T cell receptor (beta chain) was sequenced within a study of OX40 agonist ivuxolimab in advanced cancers. The wider study: Eligibility rules accepted prior anti-PD-1, anti-PD-L1 or anti-CTLA-4 therapy, and around 43% had some.

Trimming cost V 5 bases and J 7 bases, with 17 bases left between them. Germline loops: CDR1 MDHEN, CDR2 SYDVKM. This CDR3 comprises 14 residues. The data were produced by immunoSEQ multiplex PCR, yet TCRdb's version contains in-frame clones alone and is incomplete. The sample has tens of thousands of clones; around 90% are singletons. The sequencing here drew on CD4+ or CD8+ T cells sorted from blood, taken in a trial of the OX40 agonist ivuxolimab. This rearrangement joins TRBV28 to TRBJ1-1; weak D call: TRBD1 (5 bases). The origin of this receptor is an adult with an advanced solid tumor such as melanoma, head and neck, liver or kidney cancer. DNA for the CDR3: TGTGCCAGCAGTACTTCTGGGGGTCCAGGTGAAGCTTTCTTT. This encodes CASSTSGGPGEAFF.